The 12 T cell receptor beta chains below come from one sample, sequenced in a study of beta chain features in type 1 diabetes. Every isolated RNA sample was fully reverse transcribed, so sequencing captured expressed TCRB transcripts. Profiled with immunoSEQ multiplex PCR; TCRdb holds only in-frame clones, not every one. Of around 400,000 clones listed, roughly 15% are singletons. The specimen was naive CD4+ T cells from blood. The receptors stem from a woman aged 18-35 years in good health.

This clone has a handful of counts. The chain employs TRBV29-1 and TRBJ1-1; D possibly corresponds to TRBD1 (5 bases). CDR3 size: 12 residues. Germline V gene lookup returns CDR1 SQVTM and CDR2 ANQGSEA. CDR3 sequence: CRAGLLNTEAFF. In DNA form, the CDR3 reads TGCAGAGCGGGACTCCTGAACACTGAAGCTTTCTTT. The variable domain in full, completed from reference TRBV29-1 and TRBJ1-1, reads SAVISQKPSRDICQRGTSLTIQCQVDSQVTMMFWYRQQPGQSLTLIATANQGSEATYESGFVIDKFPISRPNLTFSTLTVSNMSPEDSSIYLCRAGLLNTEAFFGQGTRLTVV.

The chain links TRBV7-8 to TRBJ2-5; 12 bases are shared with TRBD2. The V gene end was trimmed by 5 bases and the J gene end by 2 bases; junction bases not matched to a gene: 3. CDR1 and CDR2 (germline): SGHVS, FQNEAQ. The CDR3 sequence is 15 residues long. The CDR3 bases are TGTGCCAGCAGCCCCACTAGCGGGAGGCAAGAGACCCAGTACTTC. Protein sequence: CASSPTSGRQETQYF.

Concerning this clone itself: Distinct nucleotide sequences in the sample also encode this CDR3. This rearrangement joins TRBV18 to TRBJ1-5; TRBD1 matches 8 bases. Germline CDR1 KGHSH, CDR2 LQKENI. J gave up 2 bases and V 3 bases, and 3 bases lay outside the gene matches. The CDR3 is 15 amino acids. CDR3 sequence (DNA): TGTGCCAGCTCACCGGACAGGGTAGGCAATCAGCCCCAGCATTTT. Its translation: CASSPDRVGNQPQHF.

This clone came up a few times. The V gene is TRBV5-1, the J gene TRBJ1-3, with D uncertain. The CDR3 has 16 residues. The germline CDR1 and CDR2 sequences are SGHRS and YFSETQ. V was trimmed by 0 bases and J by 2 bases, leaving 12 bases between them. Here the CDR3 DNA reads TGCGCCAGCAGCTTGGGAATTCCGTCTACTGGAAACACCATATATTTT. It specifies CASSLGIPSTGNTIYF.

The chain employs TRBV11-1 and TRBJ1-2; 7 nucleotides align to TRBD1. CDR3 length: 13 residues. Germline CDR1 and CDR2: SGHAT and FQDESV (reference sequence). V lost 5 bases, J lost 3 bases, and 3 bases stayed unmatched. The CDR3 here is CASSPTGDYGYTF. DNA of the CDR3: TGTGCCAGCAGCCCAACAGGGGACTATGGCTACACCTTC.

This clone was recorded a few times. J is TRBJ2-3 and V is TRBV7-9; perhaps TRBD1 as D (6 bases). Trimming shortened V by 6 bases and J by 1 base, and 11 bases separated the two germline ends. The CDR3 covers 14 residues. The germline gives CDR1 SEHNR, CDR2 FQNEAQ (reference sequence). The CDR3 sequence: CASRDKGGTDTQYF. CDR3 DNA: TGTGCCAGCAGGGATAAGGGGGGCACAGATACGCAGTATTTT.

V gene TRBV18 combines with J gene TRBJ2-6; TRBD2 is a possible D gene (6 bases). The ends were cut back, 4 bases at V and 2 bases at J, with 12 bases in the middle. The CDR3 extends over 16 amino acids. Germline-derived CDR1 and CDR2 are KGHSH and LQKENI. The chain's CDR3 is CASSLQGGAGANVLTF. The CDR3 DNA follows: TGTGCCAGCTCACTCCAGGGAGGAGCTGGGGCCAACGTCCTGACTTTC.

The rearrangement links TRBV9 to TRBJ2-2; 10 bases match TRBD1. With V trimmed by 0 bases and J by 6 bases, 2 bases remained unmatched. Germline CDR1 is SGDLS and CDR2 is YYNGEE. This CDR3 contains 15 residues. The CDR3 protein is CASSVEDRGSGELFF. The CDR3 DNA reads as TGTGCCAGCAGCGTAGAGGACAGGGGGTCCGGGGAGCTGTTTTTT.

This clone was detected only a few times. The chain carries TRBV18 and TRBJ1-4, with 11 bases aligning to TRBD1. CDR3 length: 15 residues. Per the germline V gene, CDR1 is KGHSH and CDR2 is LQKENI. Trimming cost V 1 base and J 8 bases; bases outside gene matches: 3. In nucleotides, the CDR3 is TGTGCCAGCTCACCACTGGGACAGGGGGACGAAAAACTGTTTTTT. Protein sequence: CASSPLGQGDEKLFF.

This clone appeared a few times. V gene TRBV30 combines with J gene TRBJ1-5, with 8 bases that match TRBD1. With V trimmed by 3 bases and J by 7 bases, 11 bases remained unmatched. The CDR3 runs 15 residues. CDR1 is GTSNPN, CDR2 SVGIG, per germline (reference sequence). DNA of the CDR3: TGTGCCTGGAGCTCGATTACAGGGGGACACCAGCCCCAGCATTTT. Amino acid sequence: CAWSSITGGHQPQHF.

This clone was detected a few times. The rearrangement joins TRBV11-2 to TRBJ2-1; 7 bases map to TRBD1. V lost 6 bases to trimming and J lost 4 bases; unmatched junction nucleotides: 12. CDR1 and CDR2 from the germline V gene are SGHAT and FQNNGV. The CDR3 covers 16 residues. CDR3: CASRRPGGVNYNEQFF. The CDR3, as DNA: TGTGCCAGCAGGCGACCAGGGGGAGTTAATTACAATGAGCAGTTCTTC.

This clone has a handful of counts. J is TRBJ2-7 and V is TRBV9; 8 positions agree with TRBD1. J gave up 9 bases and V 3 bases, and 14 bases lay outside the gene matches. CDR3 length: 15 amino acids. Germline V gene lookup returns CDR1 SGDLS and CDR2 YYNGEE. The CDR3 DNA reads TGTGCCAGCAGCGCCGGGACAGGAGTTCCCCTTGGGCAGTACTTC. Amino acids: CASSAGTGVPLGQYF.